The clone carrying this TCR beta chain was seen more than once but under ten times. Assay used: immunoSEQ multiplex PCR; TCRdb lists only in-frame clones, some missing. The repertoire consists of 490,000 or so clones, with about 85% occurring once and the leading ten covering roughly 8.5%. This specimen belongs to a study of blood T cell repertoires in COVID-19. Cohorts were based on clinical histories the participants reported. V was pared by 5 bases and J by 2 bases, with 13 bases between. CDR1 is SGHVS, CDR2 FQNEAQ, per germline. This CDR3 region has 14 residues. This receptor was obtained from a woman aged 60 to 75 who had recovered from COVID-19. Sequencing was done on a sample of PBMCs or T cells enriched from blood (not recorded which). This chain joins TRBV7-8 and TRBJ2-7, with TRBD1 as a possible D gene (6 bases). CDR3 nucleotides: TGTGCCAGCAGCCGCCGCCAGGGGCCCTACGAGCAGTACTTC. Amino acid sequence: CASSRRQGPYEQYF.